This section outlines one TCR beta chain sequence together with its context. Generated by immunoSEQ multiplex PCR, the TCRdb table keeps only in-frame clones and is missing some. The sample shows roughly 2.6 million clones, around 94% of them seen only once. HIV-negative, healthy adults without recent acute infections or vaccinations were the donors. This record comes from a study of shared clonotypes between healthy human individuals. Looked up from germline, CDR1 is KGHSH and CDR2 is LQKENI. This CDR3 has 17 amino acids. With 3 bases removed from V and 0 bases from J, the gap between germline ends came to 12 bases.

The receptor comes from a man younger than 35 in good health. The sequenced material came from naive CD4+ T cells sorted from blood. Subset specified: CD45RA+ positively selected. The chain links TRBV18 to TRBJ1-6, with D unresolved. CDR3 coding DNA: TGTGCCAGCTCACCGACTTTGGAGAGCTCCTATAATTCACCCCTCCACTTT. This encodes CASSPTLESSYNSPLHF. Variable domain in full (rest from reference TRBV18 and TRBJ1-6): NAGVMQNPRHLVRRRGQEARLRCSPMKGHSHVYWYRQLPEEGLKFMVYLQKENIIDESGMPKERFSAEFPKEGPSILRIQQVVRGDSAAYFCASSPTLESSYNSPLHFGNGTRLTVT.